This T cell receptor beta chain was documented in a study of T cells after yellow fever vaccination. TCRdb used MiXCR to reprocess the 5' RACE reads, holding one entry per CDR3 protein. The repertoire holds tens of thousands of distinct CDR3 sequences, 5.2% seen once, with roughly 20% in the top ten. This clonotype has at least ten counts. Germline V CDR1 and CDR2: SEHNR, FQNEAQ (reference sequence). This CDR3 has 16 amino acids. V gave up 0 bases and J gave up 4 bases, with 15 bases separating them. The sample was PBMCs, either bulk or a sorted T-cell subset (CD4+, CD8+, memory, or dextramer-sorted; not recorded which), taken 35 to 50 days after the first yellow fever vaccination. The TCR originated in a man aged 18-30 years who received the YFV17D yellow fever vaccine. The chain combines TRBV7-9 with TRBJ1-1; tentative D call: TRBD1 (5 bases). CDR3 nucleotides: TGTGCCAGCAGCTTAGCGCGTAGCAGGGAGTCCACTGAAGCTTTCTTT. This sequence encodes CASSLARSRESTEAFF.